This T cell receptor beta chain came from a study of CD8 T cells in Susac syndrome. CDR1 is MDHEN, CDR2 SYDVKM, per germline. This CDR3 spans 14 amino acids. Trimming at V came to 5 bases and at J to 9 bases, leaving 10 bases not matched to a gene. RNA was extracted with the RNeasy kit, and a quantity of roughly 0.45 to 1 ug was reverse transcribed using random hexamers. TCRdb fed the immunoSEQ multiplex PCR reads into MiXCR, producing one record per CDR3 protein. The profile shows some 300,000 distinct CDR3 sequences, 89% of them singletons. J is TRBJ2-1 and V is TRBV28, with 7 bases fitting TRBD2. The clonotype originates from a human donor with multiple sclerosis. Sequenced: CD8+ T cells from PBMCs. Here the CDR3 reads CASSPTGGPGEQFF. CDR3 nucleotides: TGTGCCAGCAGTCCCACGGGGGGTCCCGGTGAGCAGTTCTTC.